This TCR beta chain comes out of a study of blood T cell repertoires in COVID-19. Study information: Material from acute and convalescent COVID-19 was sourced from the United States, Italy and Spain. The analysed material was cDNA or gDNA that came from T cells, B-cell-depleted T cells, or PBMCs.

Study processing details: Reference gene primers were amplified, and this amplification served to estimate nucleated cell counts. Measured with immunoSEQ multiplex PCR; TCRdb has only the in-frame clones, and not every one. V, J and clone size were drawn from that table, and D and trimming were deduced from the DNA. The profile shows around 130,000 clones, approximately 88% of them singletons. The TCR originated in a man in his sixties with acute or convalescent COVID-19. The sample comprised peripheral blood.

CDR3 sequence (DNA): TGCGCCAGCAGCTTGGCGGAGGGGGCCCTAGATACGCAGTATTTT. Translating gives CASSLAEGALDTQYF. This sequence joins TRBV5-1 and TRBJ2-3; weak D call: TRBD1 (7 bases). Germline V lookup: CDR1 SGHRS, CDR2 YFSETQ. V was cut by 0 bases and J by 5 bases, with 13 bases left in between. The CDR3 covers 15 residues.